This record looks at one T cell receptor (beta chain) sequence and its context. What it recognizes is unknown. With 60 Vbeta and 13 Jbeta primers, the PCR was carried out. Clones were read by immunoSEQ multiplex PCR, and TCRdb kept only the in-frame ones, dropping some. The sample holds under 200,000 clones, 80% to 85% seen once. This entry comes from a study of cytomegalovirus exposure and HLA in healthy donors. Study findings and constraints: In vitro testing confirmed a few CMV-associated chains as specific for CMV antigens. Presence/absence analyses treated sequencing depth as roughly uniform across donors.

The CDR3 has 15 amino acids. Germline loops: CDR1 LNHDA, CDR2 SQIVND (reference sequence). V dropped 7 bases and J dropped 0 bases, with 13 bases sitting between them. The clonotype originates from a boy younger than 10 in good health and CMV-seronegative. The chain has TRBV19 and TRBJ1-3; D remains ambiguous. Sequenced sample: PBMCs. Here the CDR3 DNA reads TGTGCCAGTAATATGGGCCTGATCTCTGGAAACACCATATATTTT. Translation gives CASNMGLISGNTIYF.